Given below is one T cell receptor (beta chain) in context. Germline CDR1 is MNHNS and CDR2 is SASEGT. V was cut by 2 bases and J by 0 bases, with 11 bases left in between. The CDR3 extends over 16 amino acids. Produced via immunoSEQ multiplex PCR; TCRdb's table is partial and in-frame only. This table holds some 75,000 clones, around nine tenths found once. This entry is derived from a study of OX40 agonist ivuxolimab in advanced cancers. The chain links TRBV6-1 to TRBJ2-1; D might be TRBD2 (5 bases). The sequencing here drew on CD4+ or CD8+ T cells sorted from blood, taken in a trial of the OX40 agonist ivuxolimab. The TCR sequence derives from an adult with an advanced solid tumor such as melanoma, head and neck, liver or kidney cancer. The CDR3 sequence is CASSEKWAGSYNEQFF. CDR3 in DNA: TGTGCCAGCAGTGAAAAATGGGCGGGCTCCTACAATGAGCAGTTCTTC.